The rows below give T cell receptor beta chains drawn from one sample of a study of T cell repertoires in aging, cancer and after chemotherapy. In TCRdb, the multiplex PCR reads were re-called with MiXCR into one record per CDR3 protein. The sample lists about 3,300 distinct CDR3 sequences; 20% to 25% were seen once. The material sequenced was blood. These receptors originate from a human donor with a blood cancer. Each CDR3 is given with its conserved first and last residue. Fields, in order: D gene, J gene, clone size, V gene, CDR3 protein, CDR3 DNA. A D gene is named only where the DNA matches it firmly. Clone size appears in some rows only: once, few, many, or a class for an expanded clone.

NA TRBJ1-1 few TRBV10-2 CASAQSGRNTEAFF TGCGCCAGCGCTCAGAGTGGGAGAAACACTGAAGCTTTCTTT
NA TRBJ1-4 medium-sized TRBV12-3/TRBV12-4 CASGFRTNEKLFF TGTGCCAGTGGATTTAGGACTAATGAAAAACTGTTTTTT
TRBD2 TRBJ2-5 once TRBV7-9 CASSFSGSRETQYF TGTGCCAGCAGCTTTAGCGGGAGTAGGGAGACCCAGTACTTC
NA TRBJ1-2 few TRBV20-1 CSAKIQGENFYGYTF TGCAGTGCGAAAATTCAAGGGGAAAATTTCTATGGCTACACCTTC
NA TRBJ1-3 NA TRBV19 CASRGDNRSGNTIYF TGTGCCAGTAGGGGTGATAACCGGTCTGGAAACACCATATATTTT
NA TRBJ1-2 NA TRBV5-1 CASSVDRYGGYTF TGCGCCAGCAGCGTGGACCGATACGGCGGCTACACCTTC
NA TRBJ1-1 once TRBV7-9 CASSLSGGTEAFF TGTGCCAGCAGCTTGTCCGGGGGAACTGAAGCTTTCTTT
NA TRBJ2-2 medium-sized TRBV6-5 CASSYLGRSRELFF TGTGCCAGCAGTTACTTGGGACGATCGAGGGAGCTGTTTTTT
NA TRBJ2-1 medium-sized TRBV6-2/TRBV6-3 CASRYTYNEQFF TGTGCCAGCAGGTACACCTACAATGAGCAGTTCTTC
NA TRBJ2-7 medium-sized TRBV6-5 CASSYSTPSSYEQYF TGTGCCAGCAGTTACTCGACCCCTAGCTCCTACGAGCAGTACTTC
TRBD1 TRBJ2-7 medium-sized TRBV6-5 CASKRQGGTYEQYF TGTGCCAGCAAAAGACAGGGGGGAACCTACGAGCAGTACTTC
TRBD2 TRBJ2-3 medium-sized TRBV11-3 CASSLDFPSGGATDTQYF TGTGCCAGCAGCTTAGATTTCCCAAGCGGGGGGGCAACAGATACGCAGTATTTT
NA TRBJ1-5 medium-sized TRBV19 CASSQRWEGNQPQHF TGTGCCAGTAGTCAAAGGTGGGAGGGCAATCAGCCCCAGCATTTT